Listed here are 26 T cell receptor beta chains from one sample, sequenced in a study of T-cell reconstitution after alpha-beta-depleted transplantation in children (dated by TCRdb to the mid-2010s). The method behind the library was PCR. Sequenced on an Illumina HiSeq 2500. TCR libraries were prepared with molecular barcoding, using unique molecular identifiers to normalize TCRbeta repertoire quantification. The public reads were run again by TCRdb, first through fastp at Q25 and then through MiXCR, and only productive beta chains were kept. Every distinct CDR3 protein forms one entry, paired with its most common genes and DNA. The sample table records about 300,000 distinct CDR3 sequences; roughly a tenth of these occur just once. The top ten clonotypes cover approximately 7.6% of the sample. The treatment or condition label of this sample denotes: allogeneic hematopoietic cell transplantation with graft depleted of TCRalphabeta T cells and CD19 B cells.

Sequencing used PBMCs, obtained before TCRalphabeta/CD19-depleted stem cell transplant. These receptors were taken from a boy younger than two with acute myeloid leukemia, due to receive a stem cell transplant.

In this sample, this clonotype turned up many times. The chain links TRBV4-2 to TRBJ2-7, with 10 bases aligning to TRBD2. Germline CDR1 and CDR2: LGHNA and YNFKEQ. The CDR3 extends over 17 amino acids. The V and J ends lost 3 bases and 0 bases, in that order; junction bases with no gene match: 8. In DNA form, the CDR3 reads TGTGCCAGCAGCCAGGCCCATAGCGGGGGGCCCTCCTACGAGCAGTACTTC. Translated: CASSQAHSGGPSYEQYF.

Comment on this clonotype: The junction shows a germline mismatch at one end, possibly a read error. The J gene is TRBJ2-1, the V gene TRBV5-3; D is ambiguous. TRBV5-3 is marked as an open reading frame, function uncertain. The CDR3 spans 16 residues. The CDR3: CARSFGPLCPRNEQFF. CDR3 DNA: TGTGCCAGGAGCTTTGGGCCCCTCTGCCCCCGTAATGAGCAGTTCTTC.

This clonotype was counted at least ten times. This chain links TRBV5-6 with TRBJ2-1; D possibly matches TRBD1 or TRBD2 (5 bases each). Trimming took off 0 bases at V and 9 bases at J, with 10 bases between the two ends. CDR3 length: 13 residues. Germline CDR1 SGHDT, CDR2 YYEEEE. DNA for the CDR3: TGTGCCAGCAGCTTGGGTTCAGGGAGTGAGCAGTTCTTC. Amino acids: CASSLGSGSEQFF.

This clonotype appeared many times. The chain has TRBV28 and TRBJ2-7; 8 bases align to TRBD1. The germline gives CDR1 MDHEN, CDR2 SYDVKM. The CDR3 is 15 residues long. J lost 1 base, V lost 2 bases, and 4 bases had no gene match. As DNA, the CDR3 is TGTGCCAGCAGTTTAAAGACAGGGGCTTCCTACGAGCAGTACTTC. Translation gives CASSLKTGASYEQYF.

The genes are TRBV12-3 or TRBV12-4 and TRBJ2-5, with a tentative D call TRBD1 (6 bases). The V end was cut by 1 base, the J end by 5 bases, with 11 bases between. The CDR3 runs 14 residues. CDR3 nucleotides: TGTGCCAGCAGTTTAGGACAGGCCTTCGAGACCCAGTACTTC. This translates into CASSLGQAFETQYF.

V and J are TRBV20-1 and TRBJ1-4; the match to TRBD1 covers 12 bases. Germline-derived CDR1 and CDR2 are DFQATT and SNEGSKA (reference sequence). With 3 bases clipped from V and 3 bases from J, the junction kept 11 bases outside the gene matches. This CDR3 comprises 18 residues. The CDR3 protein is CSARPGQGASGANEKLFF. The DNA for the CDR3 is TGCAGTGCTAGGCCGGGACAGGGGGCATCGGGTGCTAATGAAAAACTGTTTTTT.

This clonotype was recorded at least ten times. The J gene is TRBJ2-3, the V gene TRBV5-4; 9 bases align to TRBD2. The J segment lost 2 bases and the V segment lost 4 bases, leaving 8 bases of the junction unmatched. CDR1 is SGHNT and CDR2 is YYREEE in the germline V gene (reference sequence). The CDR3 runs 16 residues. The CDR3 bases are TGTGCCAGCAGCCGTCCTCGACTAGCGGACACAGATACGCAGTATTTT. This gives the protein CASSRPRLADTDTQYF.

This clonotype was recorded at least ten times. In DNA, the CDR3 is TGTGCCACCAGTGATTTCTGGGGGTTCAGTCTGCCCCAGCATTTT. The encoded protein is CATSDFWGFSLPQHF. V usage is TRBV24-1 and J usage is TRBJ1-5, with a tentative D call TRBD1 (5 bases). Germline assignment: CDR1 KGHDR and CDR2 SFDVKD. The V gene lost 1 base and the J gene lost 9 bases, with 15 bases spanning the gap. The CDR3 length is 15 residues.

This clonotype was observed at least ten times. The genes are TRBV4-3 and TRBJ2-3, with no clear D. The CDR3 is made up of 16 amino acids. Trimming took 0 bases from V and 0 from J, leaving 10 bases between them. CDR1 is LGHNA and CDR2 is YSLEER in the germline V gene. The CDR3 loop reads CASSQEAKPSTDTQYF. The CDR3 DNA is TGCGCCAGCAGCCAAGAGGCAAAGCCAAGCACAGATACGCAGTATTTT.

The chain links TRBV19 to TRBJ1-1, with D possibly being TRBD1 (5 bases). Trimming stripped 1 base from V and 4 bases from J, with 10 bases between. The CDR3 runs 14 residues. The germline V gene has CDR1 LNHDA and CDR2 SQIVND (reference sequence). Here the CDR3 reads CASSIGQKSTEAFF. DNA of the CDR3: TGTGCCAGTAGTATAGGACAGAAGAGCACTGAAGCTTTCTTT.

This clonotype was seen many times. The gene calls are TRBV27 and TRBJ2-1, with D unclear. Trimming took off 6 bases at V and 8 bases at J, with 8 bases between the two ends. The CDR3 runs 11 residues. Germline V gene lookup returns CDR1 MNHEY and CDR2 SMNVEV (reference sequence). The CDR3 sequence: CASSRNYEQFF. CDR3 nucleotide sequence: TGTGCCAGCAGCCGGAACTATGAGCAGTTCTTC.

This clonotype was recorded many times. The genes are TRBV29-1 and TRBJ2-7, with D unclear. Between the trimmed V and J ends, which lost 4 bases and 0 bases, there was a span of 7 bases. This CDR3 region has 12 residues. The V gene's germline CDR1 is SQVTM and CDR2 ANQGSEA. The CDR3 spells CSVAGSSYEQYF. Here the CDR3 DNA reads TGCAGCGTTGCCGGGTCCTCCTACGAGCAGTACTTC.

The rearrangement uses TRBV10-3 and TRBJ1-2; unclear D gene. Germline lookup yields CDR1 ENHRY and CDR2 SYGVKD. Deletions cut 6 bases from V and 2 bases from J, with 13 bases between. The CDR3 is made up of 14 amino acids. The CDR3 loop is CAISSLGANYGYTF. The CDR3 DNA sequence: TGTGCCATCAGCTCCTTGGGCGCCAACTATGGCTACACCTTC.

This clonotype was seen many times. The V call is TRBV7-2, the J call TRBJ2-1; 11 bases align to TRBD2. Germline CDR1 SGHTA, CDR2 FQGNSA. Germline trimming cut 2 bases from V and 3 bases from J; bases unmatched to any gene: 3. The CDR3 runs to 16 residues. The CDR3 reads CASSLPGLAVYNEQFF. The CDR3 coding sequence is TGTGCCAGCAGCTTACCGGGACTAGCGGTCTACAATGAGCAGTTCTTC.

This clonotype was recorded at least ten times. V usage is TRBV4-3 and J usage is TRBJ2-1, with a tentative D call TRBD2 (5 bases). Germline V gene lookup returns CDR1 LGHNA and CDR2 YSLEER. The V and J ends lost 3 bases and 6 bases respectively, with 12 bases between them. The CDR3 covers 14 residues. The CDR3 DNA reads TGCGCCAGCAGCCACAGAGGAGGCGGCAATGAGCAGTTCTTC. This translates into CASSHRGGGNEQFF.

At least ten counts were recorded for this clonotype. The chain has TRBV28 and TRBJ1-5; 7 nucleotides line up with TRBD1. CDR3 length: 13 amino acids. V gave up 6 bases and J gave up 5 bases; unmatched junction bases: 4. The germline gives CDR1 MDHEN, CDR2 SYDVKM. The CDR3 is CASRRQGYQPQHF. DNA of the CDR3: TGTGCCAGCAGGAGACAGGGCTATCAGCCCCAGCATTTT.

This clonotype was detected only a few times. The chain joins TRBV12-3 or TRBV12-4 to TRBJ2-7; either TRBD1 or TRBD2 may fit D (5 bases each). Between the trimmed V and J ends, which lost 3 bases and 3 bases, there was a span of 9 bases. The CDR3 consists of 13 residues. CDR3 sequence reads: CASSFLGVYEQYF. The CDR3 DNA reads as TGTGCCAGCAGTTTTTTGGGGGTCTACGAGCAGTACTTC.

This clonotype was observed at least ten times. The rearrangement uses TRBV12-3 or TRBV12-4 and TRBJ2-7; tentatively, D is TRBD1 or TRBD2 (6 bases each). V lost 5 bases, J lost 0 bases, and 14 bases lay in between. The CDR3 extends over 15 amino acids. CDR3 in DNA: TGTGCCAGCAGTCGCGGGACACCAAGCTCCTACGAGCAGTACTTC. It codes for CASSRGTPSSYEQYF.

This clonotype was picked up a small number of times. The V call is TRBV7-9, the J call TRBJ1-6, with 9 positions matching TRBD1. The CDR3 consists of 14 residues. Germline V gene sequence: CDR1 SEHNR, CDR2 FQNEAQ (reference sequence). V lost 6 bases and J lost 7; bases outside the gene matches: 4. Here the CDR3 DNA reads TGTGCCAGCAGAGCCGACAGGGGGAATTCACCCCTCCACTTT. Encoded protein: CASRADRGNSPLHF.

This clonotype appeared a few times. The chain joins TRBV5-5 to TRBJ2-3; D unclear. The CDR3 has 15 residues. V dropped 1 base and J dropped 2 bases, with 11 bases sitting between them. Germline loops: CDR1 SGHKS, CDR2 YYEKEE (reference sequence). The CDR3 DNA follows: TGTGCCAGCAGCTTGCTAATCCCGCCCACAGATACGCAGTATTTT. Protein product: CASSLLIPPTDTQYF.

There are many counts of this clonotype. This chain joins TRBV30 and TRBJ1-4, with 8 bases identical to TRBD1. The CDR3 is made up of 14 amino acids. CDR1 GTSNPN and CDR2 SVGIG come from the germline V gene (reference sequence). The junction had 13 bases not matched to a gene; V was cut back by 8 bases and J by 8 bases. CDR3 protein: CAGTPDRGSEKLFF. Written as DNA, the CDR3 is TGTGCCGGAACGCCCGACAGGGGCTCGGAAAAACTGTTTTTT.

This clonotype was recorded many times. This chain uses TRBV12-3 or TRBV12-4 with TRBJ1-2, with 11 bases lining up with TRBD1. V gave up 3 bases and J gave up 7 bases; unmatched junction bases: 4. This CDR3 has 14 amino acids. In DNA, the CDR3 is TGTGCCAGCAGTTTCGGACAGGGGGCAATTGGCTACACCTTC. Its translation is CASSFGQGAIGYTF.

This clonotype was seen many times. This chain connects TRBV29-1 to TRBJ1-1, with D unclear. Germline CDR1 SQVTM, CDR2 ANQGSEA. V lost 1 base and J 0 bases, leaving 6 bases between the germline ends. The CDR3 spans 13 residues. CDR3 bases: TGCAGCGTTGAAGCGCGTTTGAACACTGAAGCTTTCTTT. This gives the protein CSVEARLNTEAFF.

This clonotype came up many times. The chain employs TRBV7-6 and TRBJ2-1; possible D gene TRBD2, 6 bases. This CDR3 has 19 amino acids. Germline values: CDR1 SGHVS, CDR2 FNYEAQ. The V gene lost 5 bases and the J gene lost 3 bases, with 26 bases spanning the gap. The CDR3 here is CASSPSEGILPIGYNEQFF. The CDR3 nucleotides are TGTGCCAGCAGCCCTTCGGAGGGTATCCTCCCAATCGGCTACAATGAGCAGTTCTTC.

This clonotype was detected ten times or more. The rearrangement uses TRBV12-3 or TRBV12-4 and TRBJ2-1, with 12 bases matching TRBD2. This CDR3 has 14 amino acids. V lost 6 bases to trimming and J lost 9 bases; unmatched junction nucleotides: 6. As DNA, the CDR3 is TGTGCCAGCAGATCGCTAGCGGGGGGGAGTGAGCAGTTCTTC. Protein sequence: CASRSLAGGSEQFF.

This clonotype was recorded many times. The CDR3: CSASGSANTGELFF. The DNA for the CDR3 is TGCAGTGCTAGCGGGAGCGCGAACACCGGGGAGCTGTTTTTT. V gene TRBV20-1 combines with J gene TRBJ2-2; D possibly corresponds to TRBD2 (6 bases). V was cut by 3 bases and J by 0 bases, with 8 bases left in between. Per germline, CDR1 DFQATT and CDR2 SNEGSKA (reference sequence). This CDR3 is built from 14 residues.